This T cell receptor (beta chain) was recovered during a study of T cells expressing NK-cell markers. Reprocessing the 5' RACE reads, TCRdb reports a single entry for every CDR3 protein and omits DNA. This repertoire includes 500,000 to 700,000 distinct CDR3 sequences. With regard to this clonotype: Antigen: not known.

The study, taken as a whole, reports: Certain NKG2C+ T cell clones were expanded, and their HCMV specificity remained unclear.

This CDR3 has 13 residues. Per the germline V gene, CDR1 is SGHTA and CDR2 is FQGNSA. The genes are TRBV7-2 and TRBJ1-2; TCRdb lists TRBD1, though no DNA is available to test this call. Material for sequencing was blood T cells: a sorted CD56 or NKG2C T cell subset, CD4+ or CD8+ T cells, or bulk PBMC T cells (not recorded which). The sequence derives from a man between 18 and 35 years old in good health. The CDR3 loop reads CASSAGGVDGYTF.